These 5 T cell receptor beta chains were sequenced from one sample in a study of cytomegalovirus exposure and HLA in healthy donors. The PCR ran on 60 Vbeta and 13 Jbeta primers. The repertoire was sequenced with immunoSEQ multiplex PCR; TCRdb's copy has only in-frame clones and lacks some. The sample includes about 110,000 clones, 70% to 85% of them seen just once. The source material was PBMCs. The receptors shown here come from a man younger than 45 in good health and CMV-seropositive.

This sequence joins TRBV2 and TRBJ2-5, with TRBD1 matching over 9 bases. V was pared by 10 bases and J by 5 bases, with 11 bases of the junction left unmatched. Looked up from germline, CDR1 is SNHLY and CDR2 is FYNNEI. The CDR3 has 14 amino acids. DNA of the CDR3: TGTGCCAACAAGCTCGGGACAGGGTGGGAGACCCAGTACTTC. This codes for CANKLGTGWETQYF.

There are a few counts of this clone. The chain carries TRBV7-2 and TRBJ2-3; D perhaps matches TRBD2 (7 bases). There are 14 residues in the CDR3. Germline-derived CDR1 and CDR2 are SGHTA and FQGNSA. V was pared by 5 bases and J by 1 base, with 10 bases between. DNA of the CDR3: TGTGCCAGCAGCCGAGGGGGGGGCACAGATACGCAGTATTTT. Translating it yields CASSRGGGTDTQYF.

This clone was seen just once. V gene TRBV4-3 combines with J gene TRBJ1-2; D is unresolved. The germline V gene has CDR1 LGHNA and CDR2 YSLEER. This CDR3 is built from 14 residues. Trimming left V 0 bases short and J 5 bases short, with 10 bases between. The DNA for the CDR3 is TGCGCCAGCAGCCAAGATCCTACGGGATATGGCTACACCTTC. It encodes CASSQDPTGYGYTF.

The V and J genes are TRBV4-1 and TRBJ1-2; 8 nucleotides agree with TRBD1. Germline V gives CDR1 MGHRA, CDR2 YSYEKL. The CDR3 runs to 14 residues. Trimming at V came to 3 bases and at J to 8 bases, leaving 8 bases not matched to a gene. The CDR3 DNA reads TGCGCCAGCAGCCACCCCGACAGGGGAGGAGGCTACACCTTC. Its translation: CASSHPDRGGGYTF.

The V gene is TRBV19, the J gene TRBJ2-6, with 7 bases that match TRBD2. The CDR3 is made up of 18 amino acids. J gave up 0 bases and V 4 bases, and 9 bases lay outside the gene matches. CDR1 LNHDA and CDR2 SQIVND come from the germline V gene (reference sequence). DNA of the CDR3: TGTGCCAGTAGTACGTCGCTAGCGGAGTCCTCTGGGGCCAACGTCCTGACTTTC. As protein: CASSTSLAESSGANVLTF.